This T cell receptor (beta chain) was found in a study of naive and memory T cell subsets. In its sample, this clonotype was seen many times. Amplification of ligated cDNA took four PCR rounds with SP2 and nested alpha and beta constant primers. Reverse transcription of blood and skin TCR RNA was primed at alpha and beta constant regions. MiXCR, run by TCRdb on the 5' RACE reads, gives a single entry per CDR3 protein. Here the sample spans some 60,000 distinct CDR3 sequences, roughly 7.5% being singletons. The CDR3 totals 13 residues. Germline V gives CDR1 SQVTM, CDR2 ANQGSEA. Trimming removed 5 bases from V and 7 bases from J, with 15 bases in between. The library had UMIs added by 3' ligation of an oligonucleotide to TCR cDNA.

This sequence originates from a female donor in good health. The chain uses TRBV29-1 and TRBJ1-5; D unclear. In nucleotides, the CDR3 is TGCAGCGTTTCAGACACTCGCTTGCAGCCCCAGCATTTT. Amino acid sequence: CSVSDTRLQPQHF.